These 7 T cell receptor beta chains were all obtained from the same sample, sequenced in a study of post-analysis software for immune sequencing data. Overall study findings and caveats: Patients carried a few TRBV segments more frequently than controls did, and TRBV5-6, TRBV5-1 and TRBV20-1 were among them.

Tagging with unique molecular identifiers was a feature of the TCR beta cDNA libraries. Via MiXCR, TCRdb re-called the PCR reads, giving one row per CDR3 protein. This table holds hundreds of thousands of distinct CDR3 sequences, roughly 27% found once. These receptors' antigens are unknown. The material sequenced was blood. These receptors originate from a girl aged 10-17 years with multiple sclerosis.

V and J are TRBV6-6 and TRBJ1-2; 9 bases fit TRBD1. Germline lookup yields CDR1 MNHNY and CDR2 SVGAGI (reference sequence). The junction had 5 bases not matched to a gene; V was cut back by 0 bases and J by 6 bases. The CDR3 covers 15 residues. CDR3: CASSYSRQGVDGYTF. CDR3 sequence (DNA): TGTGCCAGCAGTTACTCCAGACAGGGGGTGGATGGCTACACCTTC.

This clonotype was counted many times. The chain uses TRBV29-1 and TRBJ1-5; no firm D call. Per the germline V gene, CDR1 is SQVTM and CDR2 is ANQGSEA. This CDR3 has 12 amino acids. Deletions cut 6 bases from V and 0 bases from J, with 6 bases between. The CDR3 DNA is TGCAGCGTAGGGAGTAGCAATCAGCCCCAGCATTTT. It codes for CSVGSSNQPQHF.

The table lists this clonotype with a few counts. This chain joins TRBV7-9 and TRBJ2-5, with D tentatively TRBD2 (6 bases). The CDR3 length is 15 residues. Deletions cut 8 bases from V and 4 bases from J, with 20 bases between. The V gene's germline CDR1 is SEHNR and CDR2 FQNEAQ (reference sequence). CDR3 loop: CASVPLARGGETQYF. CDR3 coding DNA: TGTGCCAGCGTCCCCCTAGCGCGAGGCGGAGAGACCCAGTACTTC.

In its sample, this clonotype was seen many times. V gene TRBV29-1 combines with J gene TRBJ2-3; 10 nucleotides align to TRBD1. CDR3 length equals 14 residues. The germline V gene has CDR1 SQVTM and CDR2 ANQGSEA. J lost 4 bases, V lost 6 bases, and 7 bases had no gene match. In DNA form, the CDR3 reads TGCAGCGTGGAACCCGGGACAGGGGCAGATACGCAGTATTTT. This codes for CSVEPGTGADTQYF.

V gene TRBV6-2 or TRBV6-3 combines with J gene TRBJ1-2; TRBD1 matches at 9 bases. The CDR3 spans 12 residues. Germline trimming cut 10 bases from V and 6 bases from J; bases unmatched to any gene: 6. The V gene's germline CDR1 is MNHEY and CDR2 SVGEGT. The CDR3 sequence is CAIQTGGDGYTF. CDR3 bases: TGTGCCATCCAAACAGGGGGCGATGGCTACACCTTC.

This clonotype was observed a few times. CDR3 sequence (DNA): TGTGCCAGCAGCCAAGAAGGTAGCGGGGGGCCCGCCTACAATGAGCAGTTCTTC. It encodes CASSQEGSGGPAYNEQFF. The chain uses TRBV4-2 and TRBJ2-1; TRBD2 agrees at 10 bases. V shed 0 bases, J shed 2 bases, and the junction held 7 bases outside the gene matches. This CDR3 has 18 residues. Germline CDR1 and CDR2: LGHNA and YNFKEQ.

DNA of the CDR3: TGCAGCGTTGTAGAGGGACGGCTAGCTTCAGTCCAGTTCTTC. This gives the protein CSVVEGRLASVQFF. V is TRBV29-1 and J is TRBJ2-1; TRBD1 or TRBD2 may be the D gene (5 bases each). This CDR3 is 14 amino acids long. Trimming pared 4 bases from V and 13 bases from J, leaving 23 bases between. In germline, CDR1 is SQVTM, CDR2 ANQGSEA.